Below, 28 T cell receptor beta chains from the same sample are listed, as sequenced in a study of T cell responses to AZD1222 COVID-19 vaccine. Data came from immunoSEQ multiplex PCR; TCRdb stores just in-frame clones and leaves some out. The sample yields around 67,000 clones, roughly 80% seen once. The source material was peripheral blood, sampled on day 0 of AZD1222 vaccination. These receptors originate from an adult in good health.

The chain carries TRBV5-8 and TRBJ2-1, with 8 bases identical to TRBD1. The length of the CDR3 is 15 residues. Trimming at V came to 0 bases and at J to 4 bases, leaving 3 bases not matched to a gene. Per germline, CDR1 SGHTS and CDR2 YDEGEE. CDR3 DNA sequence: TGTGCCAGCAGCTTGGCCGGGACAGGTTACAATGAGCAGTTCTTC. Translating gives CASSLAGTGYNEQFF.

This chain connects TRBV3-1 (or the pseudogene TRBV3-2) to TRBJ2-3; 8 bases are shared with TRBD1. The germline CDR1 and CDR2 sequences are LGHDT and YNNKEL (reference sequence). This CDR3 spans 16 amino acids. V shed 3 bases, J shed 2 bases, and the junction held 7 bases outside the gene matches. CDR3 bases: TGTGCCAGCAGCCAGAGCAGGGGGCGCGTCACAGATACGCAGTATTTT. It is translated as CASSQSRGRVTDTQYF.

The chain couples TRBV4-3 to TRBJ2-1; D not resolved. The CDR3 has 13 residues. The V end lost 0 bases, the J end lost 9 bases, and 9 bases lay between the germline ends. Germline CDR1 reads LGHNA; CDR2 reads YSLEER. The CDR3 nucleotides read TGCGCCAGCAGCCAAGATCCGAGATCTGAGCAGTTCTTC. Translating gives CASSQDPRSEQFF.

This sequence joins TRBV27 and TRBJ2-6; D is perhaps TRBD2 (6 bases). The CDR3 is made up of 15 amino acids. V was trimmed by 4 bases and J by 4 bases, leaving 11 bases between them. CDR1 MNHEY and CDR2 SMNVEV come from the germline V gene (reference sequence). CDR3 in DNA: TGTGCCAGCAGTTCCCCGGGGGTAGGGGCCAACGTCCTGACTTTC. The encoded protein is CASSSPGVGANVLTF.

This clone was seen only a few times. The chain couples TRBV9 to TRBJ1-6; D unresolved. This CDR3 is 15 amino acids long. V was cut by 4 bases and J by 9 bases, with 17 bases left in between. CDR1 and CDR2 from the germline V gene are SGDLS and YYNGEE. In DNA, the CDR3 is TGTGCCAGCAGCCCGAGACTTGGCTCCCTTTCACCCCTCCACTTT. As protein: CASSPRLGSLSPLHF. Combining the CDR3 with reference TRBV9 and TRBJ1-6 gives the whole variable domain DSGVTQTPKHLITATGQRVTLRCSPRSGDLSVYWYQQSLDQGLQFLIQYYNGEERAKGNILERFSAQQFPDLHSELNLSSLELGDSALYFCASSPRLGSLSPLHFGNGTRLTVT.

With respect to this clone: An end of the junction differs from the germline gene, which may be a read error. The V call is TRBV7-7, the J call TRBJ1-2, with D unclear. Germline V gene sequence: CDR1 SSHAT, CDR2 FNYEAQ (reference sequence). The CDR3 length is 16 residues. The chain's CDR3 is CASSFLRLSRNYGYTF. CDR3 coding DNA: TGTGCTAGCAGCTTTTTGAGGTTAAGCAGAAACTATGGCTACACCTTC.

The CDR3 DNA is TGTGCCATCAGAGGTAAAGGGCTCTTAGATACGCAGTATTTT. Protein: CAIRGKGLLDTQYF. The chain is built from TRBV10-3 and TRBJ2-3; D is ambiguous. With 6 bases removed from V and 5 bases from J, the gap between germline ends came to 15 bases. CDR3 size: 14 residues. Germline V lookup: CDR1 ENHRY, CDR2 SYGVKD.

The CDR3 sequence: CASSYSIAGANYEQYF. The CDR3 region has the DNA TGTGCCAGCAGTTACTCGATTGCGGGGGCGAACTACGAGCAGTACTTC. The V call is TRBV6-5, the J call TRBJ2-7; weak D call: TRBD2 (7 bases). The CDR3 is 16 amino acids. CDR1 and CDR2 from the germline V gene are MNHEY and SVGAGI. The V end lost 0 bases, the J end lost 3 bases, and 15 bases lay between the germline ends.

This chain connects TRBV28 to TRBJ2-3; D is uncertain. This CDR3 contains 14 residues. Germline V gene sequence: CDR1 MDHEN, CDR2 SYDVKM. With 1 base removed from V and 0 bases from J, the gap between germline ends came to 5 bases. The CDR3 coding sequence is TGTGCCAGCAGTTTATTCCCTAGCACAGATACGCAGTATTTT. This sequence encodes CASSLFPSTDTQYF.

The rearrangement uses TRBV7-9 and TRBJ1-1; no reliable D call. The CDR3 covers 15 residues. V lost 5 bases to trimming and J lost 3 bases, with 16 bases between them. Germline V CDR1 and CDR2: SEHNR, FQNEAQ (reference sequence). The CDR3 DNA reads TGTGCCAGCAGCCCGACCCCTACAGTTCACACTGAAGCTTTCTTT. Amino acids: CASSPTPTVHTEAFF.

This clone has only one observation. The chain carries TRBV9 and TRBJ1-1; tentative D call: TRBD1 (5 bases). This CDR3 contains 14 residues. Deletions cut 3 bases from V and 5 bases from J, with 14 bases between. CDR1 and CDR2 from the germline V gene are SGDLS and YYNGEE. The CDR3 loop reads CASSASGAETEAFF. The CDR3, as DNA: TGTGCCAGCAGCGCGTCCGGGGCCGAAACTGAAGCTTTCTTT.

The chain links TRBV9 to TRBJ1-1, with D hard to call. V was shortened by 4 bases and J by 3 bases, with 13 bases between the two germline ends. The CDR3 consists of 14 residues. The germline CDR1 and CDR2 sequences are SGDLS and YYNGEE. The CDR3 sequence: CASSPASVDTEAFF. The CDR3 DNA reads TGTGCCAGCAGCCCCGCCTCCGTTGACACTGAAGCTTTCTTT.

This clone was seen only a few times. The chain combines TRBV4-2 with TRBJ1-5; possibly TRBD1 for D (6 bases). Trimming removed 0 bases from V and 1 base from J, with 13 bases in between. The germline V gene has CDR1 LGHNA and CDR2 YNFKEQ. CDR3 length: 17 residues. CDR3 sequence reads: CASSQDPGGESNQPQHF. CDR3 DNA: TGTGCCAGCAGCCAAGACCCCGGGGGCGAGAGCAATCAGCCCCAGCATTTT.

Only one count was recorded for this clone. This chain connects TRBV19 to TRBJ1-1; 7 bases map to TRBD1. CDR1 and CDR2 (germline): LNHDA, SQIVND (reference sequence). CDR3 length: 13 amino acids. The ends lost 6 bases at V and 5 bases at J; junction bases unmatched: 6. The CDR3 sequence is CASRLQGSTEAFF. CDR3 nucleotides: TGTGCCAGTAGACTACAGGGGTCGACTGAAGCTTTCTTT.

V is TRBV30 and J is TRBJ1-4, with 7 bases matching TRBD1. The CDR3 has 14 amino acids. Germline CDR1 and CDR2: GTSNPN and SVGIG (reference sequence). The V and J ends lost 1 base and 8 bases, in that order; junction bases with no gene match: 7. CDR3 loop: CAWSDNDRDEKLFF. The DNA for the CDR3 is TGTGCCTGGAGTGACAATGACAGGGACGAAAAACTGTTTTTT.

In this sample, this clone turned up a few times. This chain uses TRBV19 with TRBJ2-2; TRBD2 aligns across 7 bases. CDR1 and CDR2 from the germline V gene are LNHDA and SQIVND (reference sequence). V dropped 5 bases and J dropped 6; count of bases not matched to a gene: 9. CDR3 size: 15 residues. Written as DNA, the CDR3 is TGTGCCAGTAGTCCACCTCGGGGGAGGGCCGGGGAGCTGTTTTTT. The encoded protein is CASSPPRGRAGELFF. Supplemented by reference TRBV19 and TRBJ2-2, the full variable domain reads DGGITQSPKYLFRKEGQNVTLSCEQNLNHDAMYWYRQDPGQGLRLIYYSQIVNDFQKGDIAEGYSVSREKKESFPLTVTSAQKNPTAFYLCASSPPRGRAGELFFGEGSRLTVL.

This sequence joins TRBV5-1 and TRBJ2-3; D possibly uses TRBD1 or TRBD2 (5 bases each). Per the germline V gene, CDR1 is SGHRS and CDR2 is YFSETQ. The CDR3 consists of 15 residues. Trimming removed 4 bases from V and 1 base from J, with 13 bases in between. CDR3 coding DNA: TGCGCCAGCAGCAGGGTGGGGGACCGCACAGATACGCAGTATTTT. This sequence encodes CASSRVGDRTDTQYF. The variable domain in full, with the rest retrieved from reference TRBV5-1 and TRBJ2-3, is KAGVTQTPRYLIKTRGQQVTLSCSPISGHRSVSWYQQTPGQGLQFLFEYFSETQRNKGNFPGRFSGRQFSNSRSEMNVSTLELGDSALYLCASSRVGDRTDTQYFGPGTRLTVL.

The chain uses TRBV11-2 and TRBJ1-1, with D possibly being TRBD1 (5 bases). Germline V lookup: CDR1 SGHAT, CDR2 FQNNGV. Trimming left V 2 bases short and J 9 bases short, with 13 bases between. The CDR3 length is 13 residues. CDR3 amino acids: CASSLSDSRKAFF. The DNA of the CDR3 is TGTGCCAGCAGCTTATCCGACAGTCGAAAAGCTTTCTTT. The complete variable domain, with remaining parts taken from reference TRBV11-2 and TRBJ1-1, reads EAGVAQSPRYKIIEKRQSVAFWCNPISGHATLYWYQQILGQGPKLLIQFQNNGVVDDSQLPKDRFSAERLKGVDSTLKIQPAKLEDSAVYLCASSLSDSRKAFFGQGTRLTVV.

J is TRBJ1-5 and V is TRBV4-1; D gene unclear. This CDR3 region has 15 residues. Germline values: CDR1 MGHRA, CDR2 YSYEKL. Trimming shortened V by 1 base and J by 3 bases, and 10 bases separated the two germline ends. The CDR3 region is CASSQGGTINQPQHF. Here the CDR3 DNA reads TGCGCCAGCAGCCAAGGGGGAACAATCAATCAGCCCCAGCATTTT.

V and J are TRBV6-2 or TRBV6-3 and TRBJ2-2; 9 bases are shared with TRBD2. Germline-derived CDR1 and CDR2 are MNHEY and SVGEGT. There are 17 residues in the CDR3. V was clipped by 5 bases and J by 5 bases; unmatched bases: 12. This CDR3 reads CASSQPRREGKTGELFF. Here the CDR3 DNA reads TGTGCCAGCAGTCAACCCCGGCGGGAGGGCAAAACCGGGGAGCTGTTTTTT.

This clone is judged large. Other DNA sequences in this sample translate to the same CDR3. The chain recombines TRBV9 with TRBJ1-3; D call uncertain. The germline gives CDR1 SGDLS, CDR2 YYNGEE. The CDR3 is 13 amino acids. The V end lost 0 bases, the J end lost 3 bases, and 4 bases lay between the germline ends. The CDR3 nucleotides are TGTGCCAGCAGCGTAGAGGGTGGAAACACCATATATTTT. Its translation is CASSVEGGNTIYF. Full variable domain (rest looked up from reference TRBV9 and TRBJ1-3): DSGVTQTPKHLITATGQRVTLRCSPRSGDLSVYWYQQSLDQGLQFLIQYYNGEERAKGNILERFSAQQFPDLHSELNLSSLELGDSALYFCASSVEGGNTIYFGEGSWLTVV.

The chain recombines TRBV10-3 with TRBJ2-7; possible D gene TRBD2, 5 bases. Germline CDR1 is ENHRY and CDR2 is SYGVKD. V was pared by 0 bases and J by 2 bases, with 11 bases between. The CDR3 consists of 15 residues. The CDR3 loop is CAISESLEGPYEQYF. DNA for the CDR3: TGTGCCATCAGTGAGTCTCTAGAGGGTCCCTACGAGCAGTACTTC.

This sequence joins TRBV2 and TRBJ1-5, with D maybe TRBD1 (6 bases). The CDR3 consists of 14 residues. Trimming removed 7 bases from V and 1 base from J, with 11 bases in between. Germline V gene sequence: CDR1 SNHLY, CDR2 FYNNEI. CDR3 sequence (DNA): TGTGCCAGCAATAAGGACAGAAGCAATCAGCCCCAGCATTTT. The encoded protein is CASNKDRSNQPQHF. Combining the CDR3 with reference TRBV2 and TRBJ1-5 gives the whole variable domain EPEVTQTPSHQVTQMGQEVILRCVPISNHLYFYWYRQILGQKVEFLVSFYNNEISEKSEIFDDQFSVERPDGSNFTLKIRSTKLEDSAMYFCASNKDRSNQPQHFGDGTRLSIL.

The gene calls are TRBV28 and TRBJ2-7; D is unclear. The CDR3 has 12 residues. Deletions cut 11 bases from V and 1 base from J, with 12 bases between. CDR1 and CDR2 from the germline V gene are MDHEN and SYDVKM. CDR3 DNA: TGTGCCGTACGGCAAAGGTCCTACGAGCAGTACTTC. Translation: CAVRQRSYEQYF.

The chain is built from TRBV9 and TRBJ2-1; D ambiguous. The CDR3 covers 15 residues. Looked up from germline, CDR1 is SGDLS and CDR2 is YYNGEE. V was clipped by 0 bases and J by 5 bases, with 12 bases between them. The DNA for the CDR3 is TGTGCCAGCAGCGTAGTCCACAACCAAAACAATGAGCAGTTCTTC. Protein sequence: CASSVVHNQNNEQFF.

V is TRBV5-8 and J is TRBJ1-6, with TRBD1 identical over 7 bases. This CDR3 is 15 amino acids long. Germline lookup yields CDR1 SGHTS and CDR2 YDEGEE. Trimming removed 0 bases from V and 8 bases from J; junction bases left unmatched: 5. The CDR3 region is CASSLVGRGYSPLHF. For the CDR3, the DNA is TGTGCCAGCAGCTTGGTGGGCAGGGGGTATTCACCCCTCCACTTT.

The V gene is TRBV11-1, the J gene TRBJ1-6; D ambiguous. This CDR3 has 15 residues. V was trimmed by 5 bases and J by 1 base, leaving 9 bases between them. CDR1 is SGHAT and CDR2 is FQDESV in the germline V gene (reference sequence). CDR3 region: CASSRDISYNSPLHF. The CDR3 DNA is TGTGCCAGCAGCCGCGACATATCCTATAATTCACCCCTCCACTTT.

This chain uses TRBV15 with TRBJ2-1, with 12 nucleotides matching TRBD2. Germline loops: CDR1 LNHNV, CDR2 YYDKDF (reference sequence). The CDR3 consists of 17 residues. J was trimmed by 0 bases and V by 4 bases; bases with no gene match: 4. The CDR3 loop reads CATSTWTSGASYNEQFF. CDR3 nucleotide sequence: TGTGCCACCAGCACTTGGACTAGCGGGGCCTCCTACAATGAGCAGTTCTTC.